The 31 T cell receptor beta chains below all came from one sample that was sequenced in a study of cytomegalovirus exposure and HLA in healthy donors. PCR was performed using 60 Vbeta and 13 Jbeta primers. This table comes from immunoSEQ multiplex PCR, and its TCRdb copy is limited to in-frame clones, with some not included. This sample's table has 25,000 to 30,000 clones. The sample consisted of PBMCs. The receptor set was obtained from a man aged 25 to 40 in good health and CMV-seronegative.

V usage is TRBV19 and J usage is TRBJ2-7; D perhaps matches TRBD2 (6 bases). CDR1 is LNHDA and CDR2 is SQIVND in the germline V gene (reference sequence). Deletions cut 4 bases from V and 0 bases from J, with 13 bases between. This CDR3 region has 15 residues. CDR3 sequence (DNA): TGTGCCAGTAGTAGAGCCTCGGGGGTCTCCTACGAGCAGTACTTC. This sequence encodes CASSRASGVSYEQYF. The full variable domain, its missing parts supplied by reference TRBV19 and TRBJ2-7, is DGGITQSPKYLFRKEGQNVTLSCEQNLNHDAMYWYRQDPGQGLRLIYYSQIVNDFQKGDIAEGYSVSREKKESFPLTVTSAQKNPTAFYLCASSRASGVSYEQYFGPGTRLTVT.

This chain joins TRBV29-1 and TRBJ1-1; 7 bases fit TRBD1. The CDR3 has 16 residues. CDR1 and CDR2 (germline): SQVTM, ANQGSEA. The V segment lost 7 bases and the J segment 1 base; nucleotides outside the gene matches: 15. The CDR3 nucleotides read TGCAGCGCTGTGCCGCGGCCGACAGGGAAGAACACTGAAGCTTTCTTT. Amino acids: CSAVPRPTGKNTEAFF.

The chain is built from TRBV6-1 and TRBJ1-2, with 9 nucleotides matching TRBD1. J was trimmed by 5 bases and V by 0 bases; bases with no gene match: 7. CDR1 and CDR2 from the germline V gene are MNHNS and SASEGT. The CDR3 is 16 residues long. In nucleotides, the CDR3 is TGTGCCAGCAGTGAAGCGACCGGGACAGGGTTGTATGGCTACACCTTC. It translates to CASSEATGTGLYGYTF.

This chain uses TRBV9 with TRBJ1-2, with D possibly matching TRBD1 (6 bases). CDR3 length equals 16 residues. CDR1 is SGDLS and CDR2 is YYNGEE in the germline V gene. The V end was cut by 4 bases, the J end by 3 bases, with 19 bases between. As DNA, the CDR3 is TGTGCCAGCAGCCCCCAAGCCAGGGGCCCAGACTATGGCTACACCTTC. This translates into CASSPQARGPDYGYTF.

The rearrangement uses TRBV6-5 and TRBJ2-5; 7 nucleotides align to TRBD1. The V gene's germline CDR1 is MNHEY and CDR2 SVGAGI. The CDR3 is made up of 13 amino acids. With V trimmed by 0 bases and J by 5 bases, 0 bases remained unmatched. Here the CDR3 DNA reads TGTGCCAGCAGTTACTCGACAGGGGAGACCCAGTACTTC. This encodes CASSYSTGETQYF.

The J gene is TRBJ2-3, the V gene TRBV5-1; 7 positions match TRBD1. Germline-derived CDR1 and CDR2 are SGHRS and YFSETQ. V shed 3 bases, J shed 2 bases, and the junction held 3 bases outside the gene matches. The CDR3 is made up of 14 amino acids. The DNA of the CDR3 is TGCGCCAGCAGCTCCGGGACAGTCACAGATACGCAGTATTTT. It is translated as CASSSGTVTDTQYF.

CDR3: CASSGQGSSGELFF. The CDR3 nucleotides read TGTGCCAGCAGTGGACAGGGTAGTTCCGGGGAGCTGTTTTTT. This chain links TRBV2 with TRBJ2-2; 7 positions agree with TRBD1. Germline V CDR1 and CDR2: SNHLY, FYNNEI. The CDR3 has 14 residues. J lost 6 bases, V lost 4 bases, and 5 bases had no gene match.

The CDR3 reads CASRAQGGAIRTEAFF. DNA of the CDR3: TGTGCCAGCAGAGCTCAGGGGGGCGCGATACGCACTGAAGCTTTCTTT. The chain has TRBV9 and TRBJ1-1; 7 positions agree with TRBD1. This CDR3 is built from 16 residues. V was pared by 5 bases and J by 4 bases, with 14 bases of the junction left unmatched. Looked up from germline, CDR1 is SGDLS and CDR2 is YYNGEE.

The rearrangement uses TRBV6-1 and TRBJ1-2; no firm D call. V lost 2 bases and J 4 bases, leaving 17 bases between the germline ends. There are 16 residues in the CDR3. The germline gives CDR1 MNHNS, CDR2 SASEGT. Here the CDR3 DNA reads TGTGCCAGCAGTGAATATCCGAGGTACACCGGCTATGGCTACACCTTC. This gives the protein CASSEYPRYTGYGYTF.

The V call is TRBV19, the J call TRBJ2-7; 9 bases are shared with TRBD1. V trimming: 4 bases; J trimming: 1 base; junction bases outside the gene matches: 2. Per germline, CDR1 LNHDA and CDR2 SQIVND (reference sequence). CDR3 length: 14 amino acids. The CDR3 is CASSSGTGSYEQYF. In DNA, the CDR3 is TGTGCCAGTAGTAGCGGGACAGGGTCCTACGAGCAGTACTTC.

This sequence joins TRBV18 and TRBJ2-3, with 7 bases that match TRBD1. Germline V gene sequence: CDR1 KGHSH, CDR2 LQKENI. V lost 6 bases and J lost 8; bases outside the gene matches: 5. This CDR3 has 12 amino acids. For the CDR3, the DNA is TGTGCCAGCTCCCCGGGACAGATTACGCAGTATTTT. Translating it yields CASSPGQITQYF.

CDR3 in amino acids: CASSETGFYEQYF. The CDR3 region has the DNA TGTGCCAGCAGTGAGACAGGGTTCTACGAGCAGTACTTC. The V and J genes are TRBV6-5 and TRBJ2-7, with 7 positions matching TRBD1. Trimming at V came to 5 bases and at J to 3 bases, leaving 4 bases not matched to a gene. CDR1 is MNHEY and CDR2 is SVGAGI in the germline V gene. This CDR3 region has 13 residues.

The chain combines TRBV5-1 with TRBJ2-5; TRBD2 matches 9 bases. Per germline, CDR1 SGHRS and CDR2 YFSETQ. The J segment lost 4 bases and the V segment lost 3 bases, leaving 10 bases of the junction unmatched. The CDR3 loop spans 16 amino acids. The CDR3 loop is CASSSARGGRGETQYF. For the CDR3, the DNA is TGCGCCAGCAGCTCAGCGCGGGGGGGCAGGGGAGAGACCCAGTACTTC.

The CDR3 sequence: CASSQDPSGGAYDNEQFF. CDR3 sequence (DNA): TGCGCCAGCAGCCAAGATCCTAGCGGGGGGGCCTATGACAATGAGCAGTTCTTC. The chain is built from TRBV4-3 and TRBJ2-1; 12 bases line up with TRBD2. V gave up 0 bases and J gave up 5 bases; unmatched junction bases: 8. Germline assignment: CDR1 LGHNA and CDR2 YSLEER. This CDR3 is 18 amino acids long.

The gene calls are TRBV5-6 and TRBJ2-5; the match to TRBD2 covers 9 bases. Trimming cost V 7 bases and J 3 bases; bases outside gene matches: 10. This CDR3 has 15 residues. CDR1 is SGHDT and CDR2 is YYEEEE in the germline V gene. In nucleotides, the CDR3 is TGTGCCAGCGCCTCTTGGCGGGGGGGAGAAGAGACCCAGTACTTC. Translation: CASASWRGGEETQYF.

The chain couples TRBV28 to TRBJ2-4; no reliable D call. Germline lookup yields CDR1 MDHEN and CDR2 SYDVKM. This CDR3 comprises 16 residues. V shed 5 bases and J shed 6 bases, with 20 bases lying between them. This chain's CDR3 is CASSNGFMVMGNIQYF. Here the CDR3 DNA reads TGTGCCAGCAGTAACGGGTTTATGGTTATGGGAAACATTCAGTACTTC.

This CDR3 is CASIKRDEAFF. As DNA, the CDR3 is TGTGCCAGCATCAAGAGGGATGAAGCTTTCTTT. This rearrangement joins TRBV6-1 to TRBJ1-1; D uncertain. The germline V and J ends were trimmed by 7 bases and 7 bases, with 10 bases remaining between them. CDR3 length: 11 residues. The germline V gene encodes CDR1 MNHNS and CDR2 SASEGT.

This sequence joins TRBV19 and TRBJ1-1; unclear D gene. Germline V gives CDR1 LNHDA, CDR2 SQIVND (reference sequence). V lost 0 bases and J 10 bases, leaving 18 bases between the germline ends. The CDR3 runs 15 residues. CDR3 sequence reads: CASSIDQGRGSGAFF. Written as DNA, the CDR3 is TGTGCCAGTAGTATAGATCAAGGCCGCGGATCGGGAGCTTTCTTT. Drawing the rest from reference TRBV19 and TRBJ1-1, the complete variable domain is DGGITQSPKYLFRKEGQNVTLSCEQNLNHDAMYWYRQDPGQGLRLIYYSQIVNDFQKGDIAEGYSVSREKKESFPLTVTSAQKNPTAFYLCASSIDQGRGSGAFFGQGTRLTVV.

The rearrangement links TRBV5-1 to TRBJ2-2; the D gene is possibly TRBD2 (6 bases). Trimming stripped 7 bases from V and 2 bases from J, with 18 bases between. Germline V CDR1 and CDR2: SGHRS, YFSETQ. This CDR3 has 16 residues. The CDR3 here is CASLGELASNTGELFF. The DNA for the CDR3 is TGCGCCAGCCTGGGTGAGCTAGCGTCTAACACCGGGGAGCTGTTTTTT. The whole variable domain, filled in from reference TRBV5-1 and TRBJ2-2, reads KAGVTQTPRYLIKTRGQQVTLSCSPISGHRSVSWYQQTPGQGLQFLFEYFSETQRNKGNFPGRFSGRQFSNSRSEMNVSTLELGDSALYLCASLGELASNTGELFFGEGSRLTVL.

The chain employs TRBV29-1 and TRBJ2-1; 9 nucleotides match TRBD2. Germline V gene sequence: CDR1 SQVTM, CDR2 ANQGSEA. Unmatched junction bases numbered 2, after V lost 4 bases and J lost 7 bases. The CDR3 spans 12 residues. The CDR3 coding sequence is TGCAGCGTTGGCGGGGGGGGGAATGAGCAGTTCTTC. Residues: CSVGGGGNEQFF.

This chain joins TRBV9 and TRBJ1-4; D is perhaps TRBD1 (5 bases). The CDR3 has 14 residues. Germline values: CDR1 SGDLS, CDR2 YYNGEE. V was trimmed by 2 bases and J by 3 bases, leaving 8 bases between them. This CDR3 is CASSVEGANEKLFF. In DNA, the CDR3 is TGTGCCAGCAGCGTCGAAGGGGCTAATGAAAAACTGTTTTTT.

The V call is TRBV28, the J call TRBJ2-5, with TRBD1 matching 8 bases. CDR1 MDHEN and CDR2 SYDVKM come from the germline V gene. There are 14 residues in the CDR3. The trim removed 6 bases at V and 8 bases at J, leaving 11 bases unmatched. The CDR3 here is CASSKGLPGGTQYF. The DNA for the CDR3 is TGTGCCAGCAGCAAGGGACTCCCAGGGGGCACCCAGTACTTC.

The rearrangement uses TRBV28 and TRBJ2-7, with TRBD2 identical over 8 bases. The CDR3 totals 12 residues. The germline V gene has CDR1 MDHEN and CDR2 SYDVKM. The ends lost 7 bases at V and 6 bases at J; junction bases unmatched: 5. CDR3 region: CASIGRALEQYF. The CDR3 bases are TGTGCCAGCATCGGGAGGGCCCTCGAGCAGTACTTC.

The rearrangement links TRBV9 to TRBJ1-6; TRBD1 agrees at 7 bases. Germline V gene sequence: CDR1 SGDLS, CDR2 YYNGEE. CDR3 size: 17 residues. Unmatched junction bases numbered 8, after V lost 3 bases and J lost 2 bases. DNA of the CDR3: TGTGCCAGCAGCGAGACATCCGGGACAGCCTATAATTCACCCCTCCACTTT. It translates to CASSETSGTAYNSPLHF.

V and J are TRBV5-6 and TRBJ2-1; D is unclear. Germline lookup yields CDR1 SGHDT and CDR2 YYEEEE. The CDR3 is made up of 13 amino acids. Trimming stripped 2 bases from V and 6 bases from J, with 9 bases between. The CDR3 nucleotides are TGTGCCAGCAGCTTTCCTGGGCCCAATGAGCAGTTCTTC. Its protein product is CASSFPGPNEQFF.

The CDR3 reads CASRGDRANTGELFF. CDR3 DNA sequence: TGTGCCAGCAGGGGAGACAGGGCCAACACCGGGGAGCTGTTTTTT. The rearrangement links TRBV2 to TRBJ2-2, with 7 bases fitting TRBD1. Germline CDR1 and CDR2: SNHLY and FYNNEI. The trim removed 6 bases at V and 2 bases at J, leaving 6 bases unmatched. CDR3 length: 15 amino acids.

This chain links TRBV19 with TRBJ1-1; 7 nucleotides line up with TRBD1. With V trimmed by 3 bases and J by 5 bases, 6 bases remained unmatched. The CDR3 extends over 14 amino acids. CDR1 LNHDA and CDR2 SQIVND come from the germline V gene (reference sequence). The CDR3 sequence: CASSIGTVGTEAFF. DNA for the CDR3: TGTGCCAGTAGTATTGGGACAGTTGGAACTGAAGCTTTCTTT.

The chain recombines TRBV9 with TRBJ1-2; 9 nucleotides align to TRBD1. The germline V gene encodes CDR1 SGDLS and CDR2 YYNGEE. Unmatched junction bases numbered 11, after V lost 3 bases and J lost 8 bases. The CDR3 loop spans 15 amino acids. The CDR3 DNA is TGTGCCAGCAGCGCTACCGGACAGGGGTGGTTGGGCTACACCTTC. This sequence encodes CASSATGQGWLGYTF.

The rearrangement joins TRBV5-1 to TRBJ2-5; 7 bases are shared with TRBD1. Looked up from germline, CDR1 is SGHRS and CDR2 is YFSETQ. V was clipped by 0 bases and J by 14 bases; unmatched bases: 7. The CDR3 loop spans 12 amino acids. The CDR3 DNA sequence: TGCGCCAGCAGCTTGGAAAGGGGGCGTGATTACTTC. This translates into CASSLERGRDYF.

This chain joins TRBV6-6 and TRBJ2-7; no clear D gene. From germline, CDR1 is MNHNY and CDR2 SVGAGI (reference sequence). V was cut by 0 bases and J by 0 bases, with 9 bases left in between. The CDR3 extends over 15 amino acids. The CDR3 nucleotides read TGTGCCAGCAGTTACTCCTCGCGGAACTCCTACGAGCAGTACTTC. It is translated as CASSYSSRNSYEQYF.

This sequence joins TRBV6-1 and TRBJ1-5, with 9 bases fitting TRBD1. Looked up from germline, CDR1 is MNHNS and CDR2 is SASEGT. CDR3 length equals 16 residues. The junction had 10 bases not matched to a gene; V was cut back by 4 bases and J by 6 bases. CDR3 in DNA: TGTGCCAGCAGTGTGGGACAGGGCGTCCTCGTTCAGCCCCAGCATTTT. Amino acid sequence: CASSVGQGVLVQPQHF.